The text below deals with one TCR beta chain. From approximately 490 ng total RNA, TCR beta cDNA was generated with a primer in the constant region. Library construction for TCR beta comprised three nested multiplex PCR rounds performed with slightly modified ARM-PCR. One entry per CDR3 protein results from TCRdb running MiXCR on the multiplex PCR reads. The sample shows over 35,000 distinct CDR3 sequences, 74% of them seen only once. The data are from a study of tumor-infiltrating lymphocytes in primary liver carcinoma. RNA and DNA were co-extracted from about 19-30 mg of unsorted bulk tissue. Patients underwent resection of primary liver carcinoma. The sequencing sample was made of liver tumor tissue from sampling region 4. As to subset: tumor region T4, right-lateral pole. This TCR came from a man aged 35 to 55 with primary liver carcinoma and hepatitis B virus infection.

The CDR3 loop is CVNSLSVSNNEQFF. Here the CDR3 DNA reads TGTGTCAACAGCTTAAGCGTCTCGAACAATGAGCAGTTCTTC. The chain carries TRBV11-3 and TRBJ2-1; D is unclear. Germline CDR1 is SGHNT and CDR2 is YENEEA. The CDR3 runs to 14 residues.